This T cell receptor (beta chain) appears in the sequencing data of a study of radiation and T cells in renal cell carcinoma (dated by TCRdb to between 2020 and 2021). Some background on the complete study: TCR beta sequencing covered approximately 50 samples in total, comprising approximately 25 tumors and roughly 27 peripheral blood samples. A total of about 4 million unique CDR3 nucleotide sequences, encoding 2,500,000 or so unique CDR3 amino acid sequences, were found across all 50 or so samples. Overall results and qualifications from the work: In blood, the top tumor clonotypes increased between baseline and 2 weeks post-radiation and then shrank by 4 weeks, which suggests that tumor-resident clones expanded only transiently. Because only small tumor regions of about 1 g were available, the study did not capture intratumoral heterogeneity. Because pretreatment tumor biopsies were not available, the baseline intratumoral presence of clonotypes could not be determined. The single-armed trial design could not address effects of radiation dose or scheduling on the TCR repertoire. Compared with control tumors, irradiated tumors had a greater number of dominant CDR3 motifs, and these motifs made up a bigger portion of the repertoire. Irradiated tumors showed higher TCR clonality than controls, with the top 100 clonotypes averaging around 54% of the repertoire versus roughly 40% in nephrectomy-only tumors.

TCR beta libraries were generated from genomic DNA with the immunoSEQ kit, following the manufacturer's recommendations. For library preparation, a first multiplex PCR was performed with proprietary primers, followed by a second PCR in which unique barcodes were added, and bead cleanups were performed after each round. A positive control reaction and a negative control reaction, both provided in the kit, were run with every batch of samples. The final libraries underwent checking on an Agilent 4200 TapeStation D1000 ScreenTape, volumetric pooling, and quantification by qPCR. Sequencing was performed on an Illumina NextSeq500 with a MidOutput 150-cycle cartridge, and 156 Read1 and 15 Index1 cycles were run with kit custom primers. The pooled library was loaded at 1.0 pM, and roughly 18% PhiX control was spiked in. The study's processing was this. Vendor-processed data were analyzed in R, with a clonotype defined as all T cells sharing the same CDR3 nucleotide sequence. In the clone abundance analyses, frequencies were normalized to the 10,000 most abundant clones in each sample. Public T cell clones, which averaged fewer than five per sample, were removed prior to analysis. Dominant motif analysis used ImmunoMap with the PAM10 matrix, gap penalty 30 and homology threshold 0.3; motifs with cumulative frequency at least 0.01 counted as dominant. Tumor-enriched clonotypes and baseline blood-enriched clonotypes were defined as those with an abundance difference of at least 32-fold between compartments. Similarity between tumor and blood repertoires was quantified using the Baroni-Urbani and Buser coefficient, and groups were compared with two-tailed Wilcoxon tests in R. This immuneACCESS table, as held by TCRdb, lists in-frame sequences with V and J called but not all clones. Of the missing ones, under half trace to an unresolved V gene in checked studies; the others have no known cause. V and J calls and clone size come straight from that table; D and trimming were deduced from the DNA. The sample table lists about 15,000 clones, about three fifths of them with a count of one. Roughly 26% of the sample is held by the ten biggest clonotypes.

The germline V gene encodes CDR1 MNHNY and CDR2 SVGAGI (reference sequence). From cysteine to phenylalanine, the CDR3 is 15 amino acids long. The read is trimmed to its CDR3 DNA, 45 bases read in frame from base 1. V and J lose 0 bases and 4 bases, and a span of 13 bases separates them. About this clone: This clone's antigen is unknown. Per-base qualities were not stored, and no clone one base away is much larger.

Read against the paper, the sample's time point label means: tumor resected at nephrectomy. What this sample's treatment or condition label stands for: 15 Gy SBRT to primary tumor, nephrectomy 4 weeks later. The samples were drawn from a clinical trial, where primary renal cell carcinomas were treated with 15 Gy of stereotactic body radiation therapy and then removed by nephrectomy 4 weeks afterward. Every patient's renal cell carcinoma showed clear cell pathology. The tumors were dissociated mechanically, digested with collagenase/hyaluronidase at 37 degrees C, processed in gentleMACS C tubes, and kept in liquid nitrogen. The QIAamp DNA Blood Mini Kit (Qiagen) was used to prepare genomic DNA for TCR sequencing. Samples were included in the analyses only if all quality control checks were passed.

This material consisted of tumor tissue, taken from a patient whose treatment included radiotherapy and nephrectomy. The chain is encoded by TRBV6-6 joined to TRBJ2-7; the D gene is possibly TRBD1, with 7 bases matching. The clonotype originates from a woman between 65 and 79 years old with renal cell carcinoma. The CDR3: CASSYSMEGAYEQYF. The nucleotide sequence is TGTGCCAGCAGTTACTCGATGGAGGGGGCGTACGAGCAGTACTTC.